The 11 T cell receptor beta chains below come from one sample, sequenced in a study of blood T cell repertoires in COVID-19. TCRdb's copy holds only in-frame clones and misses some; the assay was immunoSEQ multiplex PCR. The sample holds approximately 120,000 clones, approximately 80% seen once. Sequenced: peripheral blood. The receptors here all came from a middle-aged man with active or convalescent COVID-19.

J is TRBJ2-2 and V is TRBV29-1; 12 bases fit TRBD2. V trimming: 6 bases; J trimming: 2 bases; junction bases outside the gene matches: 1. CDR1 and CDR2 from the germline V gene are SQVTM and ANQGSEA. This CDR3 comprises 14 residues. Here the CDR3 DNA reads TGCAGCGTAGGACTAGCGGGAAACACCGGGGAGCTGTTTTTT. Its translation: CSVGLAGNTGELFF.

The CDR3: CASSLAGRVHEQFF. The CDR3 DNA is TGTGCCAGCAGCTTAGCGGGGAGGGTCCATGAGCAGTTCTTC. The chain joins TRBV7-9 to TRBJ2-1, with 7 bases that match TRBD2. Trimming removed 0 bases from V and 8 bases from J; junction bases left unmatched: 4. Germline V CDR1 and CDR2: SEHNR, FQNEAQ (reference sequence). The CDR3 has 14 residues.

This rearrangement joins TRBV9 to TRBJ1-3; D remains unclear. The CDR3 contains 17 residues. The V and J ends lost 0 bases and 0 bases respectively, with 13 bases between them. Germline V gene lookup returns CDR1 SGDLS and CDR2 YYNGEE. The DNA for the CDR3 is TGTGCCAGCAGCGTAGACGCAGGCTTGTTCTCTGGAAACACCATATATTTT. Translated, it gives CASSVDAGLFSGNTIYF.

V is TRBV18 and J is TRBJ1-1; 7 bases align to TRBD1. The V gene end was trimmed by 1 base and the J gene end by 7 bases; junction bases not matched to a gene: 6. CDR1 KGHSH and CDR2 LQKENI come from the germline V gene. This CDR3 comprises 14 residues. Here the CDR3 DNA reads TGTGCCAGCTCACCACTTCGTTGGGACAGTGAAGCTTTCTTT. It encodes CASSPLRWDSEAFF. Full variable domain (missing parts from reference TRBV18 and TRBJ1-1): NAGVMQNPRHLVRRRGQEARLRCSPMKGHSHVYWYRQLPEEGLKFMVYLQKENIIDESGMPKERFSAEFPKEGPSILRIQQVVRGDSAAYFCASSPLRWDSEAFFGQGTRLTVV.

J is TRBJ2-1 and V is TRBV3-1 (or the pseudogene TRBV3-2), with D possibly being TRBD2 (5 bases). CDR3 length equals 15 residues. From germline, CDR1 is LGHDT and CDR2 YNNKEL (reference sequence). V dropped 7 bases and J dropped 8 bases, with 21 bases sitting between them. Here the CDR3 reads CASTLGGAKTDEQFF. The CDR3 region has the DNA TGTGCCAGCACCCTTGGAGGTGCCAAGACCGATGAGCAGTTCTTC.

The CDR3 region is CASSRTPNTGELFF. In DNA, the CDR3 is TGTGCCAGCAGCCGGACACCTAACACCGGGGAGCTGTTTTTT. V and J are TRBV7-6 and TRBJ2-2; D perhaps matches TRBD1 (5 bases). The ends were cut back, 5 bases at V and 2 bases at J, with 9 bases in the middle. This CDR3 comprises 14 residues. Germline V gene sequence: CDR1 SGHVS, CDR2 FNYEAQ. Full variable domain (remainder filled in from reference TRBV7-6 and TRBJ2-2): GAGVSQSPRYKVTKRGQDVALRCDPISGHVSLYWYRQALGQGPEFLTYFNYEAQQDKSGLPNDRFSAERPEGSISTLTIQRTEQRDSAMYRCASSRTPNTGELFFGEGSRLTVL.

The chain has TRBV19 and TRBJ2-1; a weak D match, TRBD1 (6 bases). Trimming left V 8 bases short and J 4 bases short, with 18 bases between. The CDR3 has 15 residues. In germline, CDR1 is LNHDA, CDR2 SQIVND (reference sequence). The CDR3 nucleotides are TGTGCCAGTGACGGCCCGGCAGGGGCATACAATGAGCAGTTCTTC. Its protein is CASDGPAGAYNEQFF.

The CDR3, as DNA: TGCGCCAGCAGCCCTAGCGGGAGGAACACCGGGGAGCTGTTTTTT. Translation gives CASSPSGRNTGELFF. The genes are TRBV10-1 and TRBJ2-2, with 10 bases that match TRBD2. J lost 1 base, V lost 6 bases, and 2 bases had no gene match. The CDR3 totals 15 residues. CDR1 is WNHNN and CDR2 is SYGVQD in the germline V gene (reference sequence).

J is TRBJ2-5 and V is TRBV7-8, with a weak D call TRBD1 (5 bases). The CDR3 extends over 15 amino acids. Germline lookup yields CDR1 SGHVS and CDR2 FQNEAQ. The V gene lost 2 bases and the J gene lost 0 bases, with 10 bases spanning the gap. The CDR3 DNA reads TGTGCCAGCAGCTTAATCCCAGGGAACCAAGAGACCCAGTACTTC. Translating it yields CASSLIPGNQETQYF.

This clone has just a few counts. The rearrangement uses TRBV2 and TRBJ1-6, with 7 bases fitting TRBD1. Germline-derived CDR1 and CDR2 are SNHLY and FYNNEI. Germline trimming cut 5 bases from V and 2 bases from J; bases unmatched to any gene: 3. This CDR3 region has 15 residues. For the CDR3, the DNA is TGTGCCAGCAGTCCTGACAGGGCCTATAATTCACCCCTCCACTTT. This sequence encodes CASSPDRAYNSPLHF.

This clone was detected once. CDR3 DNA sequence: TGTGCCAGCAGCTTTTCAGGGACAGGGCGCACAGATACGCAGTATTTT. As protein: CASSFSGTGRTDTQYF. The chain combines TRBV11-2 with TRBJ2-3; TRBD1 matches at 9 bases. CDR1 and CDR2 from the germline V gene are SGHAT and FQNNGV. The CDR3 runs to 16 residues. The junction had 5 bases not matched to a gene; V was cut back by 3 bases and J by 1 base.